Reported below is one T cell receptor beta chain. What it binds is not known. The read finishes 3 residues shy of the CDR3 end, and the germline J gene is used to complete it. All donors had a single incident cervical HPV16 infection, not prevalent. The germline gives CDR1 SGHVS, CDR2 FNYEAQ. The CDR3 totals 18 residues. V gave up 2 bases and J gave up 1 base; unmatched junction bases: 8. This sample is part of a study of T cells in women clearing cervical HPV infection. Study-level background: Case blood drawn at lesion detection; control blood after infection cleared. General observations from the study: T-cell numbers per sample were unknown and may explain richness differences.

Method: immunoSEQ multiplex PCR; TCRdb's copy keeps in-frame clones and lacks some. The sample data list around 39,000 clones. This sequence joins TRBV7-6 and TRBJ2-2; TRBD2 matches at 9 bases. Sequenced input: blood buffy coat. This sequence originates from a woman aged 18 to 75 with a cervical HPV16 infection that either progressed to CIN3+ or cleared (not recorded which). The CDR3 protein is CASSLQGRGGGNTGELFF. The sequenced part of the CDR3 DNA is TGTGCCAGCAGCTTACAAGGACGCGGGGGGGGGAACACCGGGGAG.